The 2 T cell receptor beta chains reported below all come from one sample, sequenced in a study of T-cell reconstitution after alpha-beta-depleted transplantation in children. During its preparation, the TCRbeta library received unique molecular identifiers. TCRdb called the PCR reads again in MiXCR, with one record for every CDR3 protein. The data hold a few hundred thousand distinct CDR3 sequences, with over 9% observed a single time. The sequencing used PBMCs from the stem cell graft donor, collected from the stem cell graft. These receptors all stem from a human donor who donated a stem cell graft to a child with acute lymphoblastic leukemia.

This clonotype has a handful of counts. The CDR3 loop reads CATSDHRGVGNQPQHF. CDR3 coding DNA: TGTGCCACCAGTGATCATAGGGGAGTTGGCAATCAGCCCCAGCATTTT. V is TRBV24-1 and J is TRBJ1-5; a weak D match, TRBD1 (5 bases). Germline CDR1 reads KGHDR; CDR2 reads SFDVKD. Trimming took off 3 bases at V and 2 bases at J, with 13 bases between the two ends. This CDR3 spans 16 amino acids.

The sample holds many counts of this clonotype. This chain uses TRBV5-1 with TRBJ2-3, with 7 bases that match TRBD2. The CDR3 contains 18 residues. Germline trimming cut 2 bases from V and 5 bases from J; bases unmatched to any gene: 17. Germline V lookup: CDR1 SGHRS, CDR2 YFSETQ. The chain's CDR3 is CASSLFQRGTIAGDTQYF. In DNA form, the CDR3 reads TGCGCCAGCAGCTTATTCCAGAGAGGGACTATTGCTGGAGATACGCAGTATTTT.